This TCR beta chain was retrieved from a study of blood T cell repertoires in COVID-19. Overall study context: The samples span acute and convalescent COVID-19 from the United States, Italy and Spain. The cDNA or gDNA used as material had been derived from T cells, B-cell-depleted T cells, or PBMCs.

In the original workflow: Amplification from reference gene primers served as the basis for estimated nucleated cell counts. Repertoires were generated with immunoSEQ multiplex PCR, while TCRdb's copy carries only in-frame clones and drops some. The V and J calls and clone size come from that table; D and trimming were worked out from the DNA. The profile shows about 160,000 clones, 85% to 95% of them singletons. This receptor was identified in a woman in her fifties or sixties with acute or convalescent COVID-19. Sequenced sample: peripheral blood.

In DNA form, the CDR3 reads TGTGCCAGCTCACTTACGCACCAAGGAGGTTCGAGCACTGAAGCTTTCTTT. Amino acids: CASSLTHQGGSSTEAFF. The V and J genes are TRBV18 and TRBJ1-1; D gene ambiguous. The ends were cut back, 4 bases at V and 4 bases at J, with 22 bases in the middle. The germline V gene has CDR1 KGHSH and CDR2 LQKENI. CDR3 length: 17 residues.